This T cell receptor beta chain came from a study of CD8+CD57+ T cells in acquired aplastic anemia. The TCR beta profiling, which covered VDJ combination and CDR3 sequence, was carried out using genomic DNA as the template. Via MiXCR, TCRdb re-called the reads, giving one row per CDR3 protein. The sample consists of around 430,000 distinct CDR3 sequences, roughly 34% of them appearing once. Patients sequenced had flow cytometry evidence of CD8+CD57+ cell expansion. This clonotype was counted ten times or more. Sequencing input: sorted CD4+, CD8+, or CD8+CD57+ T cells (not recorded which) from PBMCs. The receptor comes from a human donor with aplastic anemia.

DNA of the CDR3: TGCAGTGCTAGGGGGCAGGGCTTAGAAGGCTACACCTTC. Protein: CSARGQGLEGYTF. V usage is TRBV20-1 and J usage is TRBJ1-2; possibly TRBD1 for D (5 bases). The CDR3 contains 13 residues. Trimming shortened V by 3 bases and J by 8 bases, and 16 bases separated the two germline ends. Germline V gene sequence: CDR1 DFQATT, CDR2 SNEGSKA (reference sequence).